What follows are 19 T cell receptor beta chains derived from one specimen sequenced in a study of blood T cells in healthy people across ages. Combining a sample-barcoded 5' primer with a J-beta primer mix, a second PCR ran for roughly 7 to 12 cycles. TCRdb ran MiXCR on the 5' RACE reads and lists one entry per CDR3 protein. The sample lists 270,000 or so distinct CDR3 sequences; roughly 27% were seen once. Sequenced: blood. The source is a woman between 65 and 79 years old in good health.

This clonotype was counted ten times or more. The chain couples TRBV7-9 to TRBJ2-7; D gene unclear. Trimming removed 1 base from V and 3 bases from J, with 1 base in between. This CDR3 comprises 11 residues. Germline assignment: CDR1 SEHNR and CDR2 FQNEAQ (reference sequence). The DNA for the CDR3 is TGTGCCAGCAGCTTAGACTACGAGCAGTACTTC. Encoded protein: CASSLDYEQYF. The full variable domain, with the rest looked up from reference TRBV7-9 and TRBJ2-7, is DTGVSQNPRHKITKRGQNVTFRCDPISEHNRLYWYRQTLGQGPEFLTYFQNEAQLEKSRLLSDRFSAERPKGSFSTLEIQRTEQGDSAMYLCASSLDYEQYFGPGTRLTVT.

The chain uses TRBV7-9 and TRBJ1-4; 8 positions agree with TRBD1. J lost 8 bases, V lost 3 bases, and 11 bases had no gene match. The CDR3 has 16 amino acids. Germline V gene sequence: CDR1 SEHNR, CDR2 FQNEAQ (reference sequence). CDR3 bases: TGTGCCAGCAGCTTTTTCCTAGACAGGGGTCACGAAAAACTGTTTTTT. Translating gives CASSFFLDRGHEKLFF.

The V call is TRBV7-2, the J call TRBJ2-7; D gene uncertain. Germline V gene data show CDR1 as SGHTA and CDR2 as FQGNSA. The V end was cut by 3 bases, the J end by 2 bases, with 11 bases between. This CDR3 is 14 amino acids long. CDR3 in DNA: TGTGCCAGCAGCTTCGTAAGTAAACCCTACGAGCAGTACTTC. Its protein product is CASSFVSKPYEQYF. The full variable domain, with the rest looked up from reference TRBV7-2 and TRBJ2-7, is GAGVSQSPSNKVTEKGKDVELRCDPISGHTALYWYRQSLGQGLEFLIYFQGNSAPDKSGLPSDRFSAERTGGSVSTLTIQRTQQEDSAVYLCASSFVSKPYEQYFGPGTRLTVT.

V usage is TRBV28 and J usage is TRBJ1-3, with a tentative D call TRBD1 (6 bases). The germline CDR1 and CDR2 sequences are MDHEN and SYDVKM. The ends were cut back, 5 bases at V and 11 bases at J, with 16 bases in the middle. The CDR3 loop spans 13 amino acids. CDR3 coding DNA: TGTGCCAGCAGTCCACGACAGGTCCGATCCATATATTTT. It is translated as CASSPRQVRSIYF.

The chain combines TRBV7-9 with TRBJ2-5; tentative D call: TRBD1 (5 bases). The CDR3 length is 15 residues. The germline gives CDR1 SEHNR, CDR2 FQNEAQ (reference sequence). Trimming took off 0 bases at V and 5 bases at J, with 13 bases between the two ends. CDR3 region: CASSLASSRVETQYF. The CDR3 DNA is TGTGCCAGCAGCTTAGCTTCATCCAGGGTGGAGACCCAGTACTTC.

Remarks on this clonotype: A junction boundary mismatches the germline segment, possibly from a read error. The gene calls are TRBV24-1 and TRBJ2-7, with 7 bases identical to TRBD2. The CDR3 covers 15 residues. Germline lookup yields CDR1 KGHDR and CDR2 SFDVKD. The CDR3 reads CAASEPKRDYNERFF. CDR3 nucleotide sequence: TGTGCCGCCAGTGAACCCAAGCGGGACTACAATGAGCGGTTCTTC.

Concerning this clonotype itself: Just one base apart from a much larger clone, this may be a read error. This chain uses TRBV7-8 with TRBJ1-3; perhaps TRBD1 as D (5 bases). Per germline, CDR1 SGHVS and CDR2 FQNEAQ. CDR3 length: 15 amino acids. As DNA, the CDR3 is TGTGCCAGCAGCGACGGGACCCTCTCTGGAGACACCATATATTTT. Protein sequence: CASSDGTLSGDTIYF.

The chain is built from TRBV4-3 and TRBJ2-4, with D maybe TRBD1 (6 bases). The CDR3 consists of 15 residues. The V gene's germline CDR1 is LGHNA and CDR2 YSLEER. V was pared by 0 bases and J by 5 bases, with 11 bases between. CDR3 DNA: TGCGCCAGCAGCCAAGATCAGGGGACGGAAAACATTCAGTACTTC. This gives the protein CASSQDQGTENIQYF.

V gene TRBV19 combines with J gene TRBJ1-5, with D perhaps matching TRBD1 (6 bases). CDR1 is LNHDA, CDR2 SQIVND, per germline (reference sequence). The CDR3 sequence is 13 residues long. V lost 5 bases and J lost 6, with 11 bases in between. The CDR3 protein is CASSYRVAQPQHF. As DNA, the CDR3 is TGTGCCAGTAGTTACAGGGTAGCTCAGCCCCAGCATTTT.

The chain couples TRBV27 to TRBJ1-3, with D possibly being TRBD1 (6 bases). V lost 2 bases, J lost 5 bases, and 19 bases lay in between. CDR3 size: 17 residues. From germline, CDR1 is MNHEY and CDR2 SMNVEV (reference sequence). DNA for the CDR3: TGTGCCAGCAGTTTAAATTATATGCAGGGGTATAGAAACACCATATATTTT. Residues: CASSLNYMQGYRNTIYF.

This chain joins TRBV4-2 and TRBJ2-5; 10 bases line up with TRBD2. Germline V gene data show CDR1 as LGHNA and CDR2 as YNFKEQ. J was trimmed by 3 bases and V by 4 bases; bases with no gene match: 5. The CDR3 sequence is 15 residues long. CDR3 in amino acids: CASSPLGLAKETQYF. CDR3 nucleotides: TGTGCCAGCAGCCCCCTGGGACTAGCGAAAGAGACCCAGTACTTC.

V usage is TRBV28 and J usage is TRBJ2-5, with 9 bases that match TRBD1. The length of the CDR3 is 16 residues. The J segment lost 3 bases and the V segment lost 1 base, leaving 6 bases of the junction unmatched. Germline V gene data show CDR1 as MDHEN and CDR2 as SYDVKM. The CDR3 DNA follows: TGTGCCAGCAGTTTATCCGGACAGGGGTGGAAAGAGACCCAGTACTTC. Its protein is CASSLSGQGWKETQYF. Full variable domain (remainder filled in from reference TRBV28 and TRBJ2-5): DVKVTQSSRYLVKRTGEKVFLECVQDMDHENMFWYRQDPGLGLRLIYFSYDVKMKEKGDIPEGYSVSREKKERFSLILESASTNQTSMYLCASSLSGQGWKETQYFGPGTRLLVL.

CDR3 protein: CAISVSTGLNNEQFF. CDR3 sequence (DNA): TGTGCCATCAGTGTATCTACGGGACTAAACAATGAGCAGTTCTTC. The chain has TRBV10-3 and TRBJ2-1, with 7 nucleotides matching TRBD2. Germline lookup yields CDR1 ENHRY and CDR2 SYGVKD. The CDR3 is 15 residues long. The J segment lost 5 bases and the V segment lost 4 bases, leaving 8 bases of the junction unmatched.

The gene calls are TRBV28 and TRBJ1-4, with D uncertain. Trimming shortened V by 3 bases and J by 8 bases, and 10 bases separated the two germline ends. The germline gives CDR1 MDHEN, CDR2 SYDVKM. This CDR3 region has 13 residues. The CDR3 nucleotides read TGTGCCAGCAGTTTTGGAGGGCAGGAAAAACTGTTTTTT. This codes for CASSFGGQEKLFF.

This chain links TRBV18 with TRBJ2-5; 9 nucleotides line up with TRBD1. The CDR3 covers 15 residues. Trimming took 3 bases from V and 5 from J; bases not matched to a gene: 7. Looked up from germline, CDR1 is KGHSH and CDR2 is LQKENI. The CDR3 loop is CASSPNTGGEETQYF. The CDR3 region has the DNA TGTGCCAGCTCACCTAACACAGGGGGCGAGGAGACCCAGTACTTC.

The V and J genes are TRBV7-9 and TRBJ2-5, with 9 bases matching TRBD1. With 2 bases clipped from V and 5 bases from J, the junction kept 6 bases outside the gene matches. Germline V gene lookup returns CDR1 SEHNR and CDR2 FQNEAQ (reference sequence). The CDR3 spans 15 residues. The CDR3 is CASSLKQGAVETQYF. In nucleotides, the CDR3 is TGTGCCAGCAGCTTAAAACAGGGGGCTGTGGAGACCCAGTACTTC.

The J gene is TRBJ2-7, the V gene TRBV20-1; the match to TRBD1 covers 10 bases. This CDR3 has 17 amino acids. Germline V gives CDR1 DFQATT, CDR2 SNEGSKA (reference sequence). Losses at the gene ends were 5 bases for V and 0 bases for J; bases not matched to a gene: 13. In nucleotides, the CDR3 is TGCAGTGCTTCAGCACTTTCGGACAGGGGGAGCTCCTACGAGCAGTACTTC. This codes for CSASALSDRGSSYEQYF.

V and J are TRBV28 and TRBJ2-1, with D possibly being TRBD2 (5 bases). The CDR3 runs to 13 residues. V lost 6 bases and J lost 7, with 13 bases in between. The germline V gene encodes CDR1 MDHEN and CDR2 SYDVKM. CDR3 region: CASRLDDSNEQFF. The CDR3 nucleotides read TGTGCCAGCAGACTAGACGACTCAAATGAGCAGTTCTTC.

Concerning this clonotype: A read error may account for a junction end that differs from germline. J is TRBJ2-1 and V is TRBV15; either TRBD1 or TRBD2 may fit D (5 bases each). CDR3 length: 16 amino acids. Per the germline V gene, CDR1 is LNHNV and CDR2 is YYDKDF (reference sequence). As DNA, the CDR3 is TGTGCCACCAGCAGAGGAGGGCGGCGCGCGGACAATGGGCAGTTCTTC. Protein product: CATSRGGRRADNGQFF. The full variable domain, completed using reference TRBV15 and TRBJ2-1, is DAMVIQNPRYQVTQFGKPVTLSCSQTLNHNVMYWYQQKSSQAPKLLFHYYDKDFNNEADTPDNFQSRRPNTSFCFLDIRSPGLGDTAMYLCATSRGGRRADNGQFFGPGTRLTVL.